This T cell receptor beta chain emerged from a study of technical replicates of blood from a few donors. Trimming cost V 5 bases and J 8 bases; bases outside gene matches: 11. The CDR3 contains 14 residues. Germline CDR1 SEHNR, CDR2 FQNEAQ (reference sequence). The data were produced by immunoSEQ multiplex PCR, yet TCRdb's version contains in-frame clones alone and is incomplete. The table has 45,000 to 60,000 clones, roughly 95% seen once. The gene calls are TRBV7-9 and TRBJ1-2, with TRBD1 matching 7 bases. Sequences were obtained from PBMCs. This TCR was sampled from a human donor in good health. Some clones in this sample may be carry-over from other donors' samples. The CDR3 spells CASSPREGARGYTF. CDR3 coding DNA: TGTGCCAGCAGCCCTCGGGAGGGGGCACGGGGCTACACCTTC.